This T cell receptor (beta chain) was sequenced during a study of T cell repertoires and HLA-DP antigens. Study context: Transduced HeLa cells presented HLA-DP to CD4+ T cells. General study results and limits: Sorted CD137+ cells had clonality roughly 0.39 against both alloantigens, versus about 0.041 pre-culture.

Each pre-culture CD4+ sample aimed for hundreds of thousands of T cell genomes at deep resolution. Sequenced by immunoSEQ multiplex PCR; TCRdb stores in-frame clones only, minus some. This table holds around 100,000 clones, 92% found once. With 6 bases removed from V and 17 bases from J, the gap between germline ends came to 17 bases. The CDR3 runs 12 residues. CDR1 is MNHNS and CDR2 is SASEGT in the germline V gene. Concerning this clone: The target antigen is unknown.

The TCR originated in a woman aged 18-29 years in good health and CMV-seronegative. The J gene is TRBJ1-6, the V gene TRBV6-1, with D tentatively TRBD1 (5 bases). The sequencing input was CD4+ T cells from PBMCs. The CDR3 reads CASSLGDGAIHF. CDR3 nucleotides: TGTGCCAGCAGCCTAGGGGACGGCGCTATCCACTTT.